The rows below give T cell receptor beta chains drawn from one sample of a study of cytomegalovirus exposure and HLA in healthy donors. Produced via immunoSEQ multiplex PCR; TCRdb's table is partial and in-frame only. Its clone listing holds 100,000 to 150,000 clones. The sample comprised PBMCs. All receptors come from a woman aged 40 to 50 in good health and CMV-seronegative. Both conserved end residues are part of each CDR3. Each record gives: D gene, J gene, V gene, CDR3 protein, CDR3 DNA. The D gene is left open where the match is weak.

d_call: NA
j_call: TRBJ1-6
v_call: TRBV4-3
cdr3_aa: CASSQARQGIYNSPLHF
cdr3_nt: TGCGCCAGCAGCCAAGCACGGCAGGGAATATATAATTCACCCCTCCACTTT

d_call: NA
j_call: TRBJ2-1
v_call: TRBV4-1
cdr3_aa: CASSQAGGVYNEQFF
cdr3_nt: TGCGCCAGCAGCCAAGCCGGGGGAGTATACAATGAGCAGTTCTTC

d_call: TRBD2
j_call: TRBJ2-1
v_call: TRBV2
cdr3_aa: CASSFRLAGDNEQFF
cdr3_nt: TGTGCCAGCAGTTTTCGACTAGCGGGGGACAATGAGCAGTTCTTC

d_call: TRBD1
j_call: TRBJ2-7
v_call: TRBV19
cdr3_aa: CASLDRGTYEQYF
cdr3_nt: TGTGCCAGTCTCGACAGGGGTACCTACGAGCAGTACTTC

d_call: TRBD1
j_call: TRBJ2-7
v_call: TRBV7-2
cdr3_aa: CASSPSGTGVYEQYF
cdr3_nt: TGTGCCAGCAGCCCGTCCGGGACAGGGGTATACGAGCAGTACTTC

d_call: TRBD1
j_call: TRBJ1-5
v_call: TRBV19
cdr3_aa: CASTDRGYSNQPQHF
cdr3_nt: TGTGCCAGTACGGACAGGGGTTATAGCAATCAGCCCCAGCATTTT

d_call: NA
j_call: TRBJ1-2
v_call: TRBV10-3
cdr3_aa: CAINQNPGLINYGYTF
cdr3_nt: TGTGCCATCAACCAAAACCCCGGACTCATTAACTATGGCTACACCTTC

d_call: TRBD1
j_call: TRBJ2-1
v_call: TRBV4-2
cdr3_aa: CASSQPIRQGNEQFF
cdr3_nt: TGTGCCAGCAGCCAACCCATCAGACAGGGAAATGAGCAGTTCTTC

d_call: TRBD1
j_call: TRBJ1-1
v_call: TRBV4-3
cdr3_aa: CASSRTGDTEAFF
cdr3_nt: TGCGCCAGCAGCCGCACAGGGGACACTGAAGCTTTCTTT

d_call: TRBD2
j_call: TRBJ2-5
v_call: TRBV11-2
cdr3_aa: CASSLGLAVGEETQYF
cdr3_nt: TGTGCCAGCAGCTTAGGACTAGCGGTTGGGGAAGAGACCCAGTACTTC

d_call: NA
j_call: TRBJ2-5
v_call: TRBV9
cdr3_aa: CASSVGIGQQETQYF
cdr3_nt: TGTGCCAGCAGCGTAGGAATCGGACAGCAAGAGACCCAGTACTTC

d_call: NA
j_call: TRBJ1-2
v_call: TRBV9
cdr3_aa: CASSATGTIGGYTF
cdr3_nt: TGTGCCAGCAGCGCGACAGGTACGATCGGTGGCTACACCTTC

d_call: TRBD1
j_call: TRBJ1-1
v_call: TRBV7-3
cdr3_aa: CASSLTGGGGEAFF
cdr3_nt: TGTGCCAGCAGCCTTACAGGGGGCGGTGGTGAAGCTTTCTTT

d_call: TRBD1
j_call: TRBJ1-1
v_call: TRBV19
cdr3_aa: CASSTGQWNTEAFF
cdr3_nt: TGTGCCAGTAGTACGGGACAGTGGAACACTGAAGCTTTCTTT

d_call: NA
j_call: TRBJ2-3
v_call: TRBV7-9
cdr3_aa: CASSLGSGAGSTDTQYF
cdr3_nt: TGTGCCAGCAGCTTAGGAAGTGGGGCAGGTAGCACAGATACGCAGTATTTT

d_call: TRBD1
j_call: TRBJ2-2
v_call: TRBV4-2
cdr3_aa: CATSGGRQNTGELFF
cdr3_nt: TGTGCCACCTCAGGGGGCCGACAGAACACCGGGGAGCTGTTTTTT

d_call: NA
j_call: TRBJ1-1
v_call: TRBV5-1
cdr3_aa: CASRTDTQLNTEAFF
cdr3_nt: TGCGCCAGCAGAACCGATACCCAGTTGAACACTGAAGCTTTCTTT

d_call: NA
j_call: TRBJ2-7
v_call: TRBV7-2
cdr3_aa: CASSLVFSQQYF
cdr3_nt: TGTGCCAGCAGCTTAGTTTTTAGTCAGCAGTACTTC

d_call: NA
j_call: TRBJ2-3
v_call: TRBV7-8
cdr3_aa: CASSSVGGTDTQYF
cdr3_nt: TGTGCCAGCAGCTCGGTGGGCGGCACAGATACGCAGTATTTT

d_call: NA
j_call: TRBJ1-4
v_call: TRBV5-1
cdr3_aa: CASSFGGGDEKLFF
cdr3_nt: TGCGCCAGCAGCTTCGGAGGGGGGGATGAAAAACTGTTTTTT

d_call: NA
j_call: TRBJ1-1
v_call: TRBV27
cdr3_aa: CASSSPGLNTEAFF
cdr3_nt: TGTGCCAGCAGTTCGCCAGGGTTGAACACTGAAGCTTTCTTT

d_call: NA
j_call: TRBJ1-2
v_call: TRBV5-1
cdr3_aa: CASSLEARGDGYTF
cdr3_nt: TGCGCCAGCAGCTTGGAGGCCCGCGGCGATGGCTACACCTTC

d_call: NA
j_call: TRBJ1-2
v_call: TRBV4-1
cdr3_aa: CASSQEPGSANYGYTF
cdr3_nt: TGCGCCAGCAGCCAAGAGCCAGGGTCCGCTAACTATGGCTACACCTTC

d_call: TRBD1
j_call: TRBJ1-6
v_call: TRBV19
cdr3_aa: CASSIDGRGYNSPLHF
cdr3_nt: TGTGCCAGTAGTATAGACGGCAGGGGGTATAATTCACCCCTCCACTTT

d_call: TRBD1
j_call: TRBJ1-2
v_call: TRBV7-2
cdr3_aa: CASSLLVLTGNGYTF
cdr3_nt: TGTGCCAGCAGCTTACTCGTGCTGACAGGGAATGGCTACACCTTC

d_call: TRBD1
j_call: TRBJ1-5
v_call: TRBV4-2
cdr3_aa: CASSQESTGGGNQPQHF
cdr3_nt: TGTGCCAGCAGCCAAGAATCGACAGGGGGAGGCAATCAGCCCCAGCATTTT

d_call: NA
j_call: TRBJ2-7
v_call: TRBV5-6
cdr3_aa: CASTTVGARVYEQYF
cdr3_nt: TGTGCCAGCACCACGGTCGGCGCGAGGGTCTACGAGCAGTACTTC

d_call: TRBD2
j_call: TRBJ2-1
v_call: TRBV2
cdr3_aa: CASSELASGADGQFF
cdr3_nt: TGTGCCAGCAGTGAATTGGCTAGCGGGGCGGATGGGCAGTTCTTC

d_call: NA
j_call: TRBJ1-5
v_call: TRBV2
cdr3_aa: CASSEAQITQHF
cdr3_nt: TGTGCCAGCAGTGAAGCGCAGATTACCCAGCATTTT

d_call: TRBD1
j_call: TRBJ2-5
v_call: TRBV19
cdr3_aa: CASSKPGTGVEGETQYF
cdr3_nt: TGTGCCAGTTCTAAACCCGGGACAGGGGTCGAGGGAGAGACCCAGTACTTC

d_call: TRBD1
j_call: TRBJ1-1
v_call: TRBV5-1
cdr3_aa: CASSAILTGGNTEAFF
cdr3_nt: TGCGCCAGCAGCGCAATACTCACAGGGGGTAACACTGAAGCTTTCTTT

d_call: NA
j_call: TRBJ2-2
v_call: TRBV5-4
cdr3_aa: CASSLDSNTGELFF
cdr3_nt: TGTGCCAGCAGCTTGGACTCGAACACCGGGGAGCTGTTTTTT

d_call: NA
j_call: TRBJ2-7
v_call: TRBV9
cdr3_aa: CASSFRDSYEQYF
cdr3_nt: TGTGCCAGCAGCTTCCGGGACTCCTACGAGCAGTACTTC

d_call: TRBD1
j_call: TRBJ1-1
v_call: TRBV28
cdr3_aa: CASEPGGRRRNTEAFF
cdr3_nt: TGTGCCAGCGAGCCAGGGGGCCGGAGAAGGAACACTGAAGCTTTCTTT

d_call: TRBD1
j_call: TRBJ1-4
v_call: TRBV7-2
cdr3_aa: CASSSPTGGVKLFF
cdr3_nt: TGTGCCAGCAGCTCTCCGACAGGGGGGGTAAAACTGTTTTTT

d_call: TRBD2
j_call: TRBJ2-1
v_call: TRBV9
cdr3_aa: CASSVGPSGGSYNEQFF
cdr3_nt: TGTGCCAGCAGCGTAGGGCCTAGCGGGGGGTCCTACAATGAGCAGTTCTTC

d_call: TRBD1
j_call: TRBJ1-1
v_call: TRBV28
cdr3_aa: CASRTEGQGNTEAFF
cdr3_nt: TGTGCCAGCAGGACTGAGGGACAGGGTAACACTGAAGCTTTCTTT

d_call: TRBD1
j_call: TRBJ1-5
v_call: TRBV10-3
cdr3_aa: CAISDGTGSQPQHF
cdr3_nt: TGTGCCATCAGTGATGGGACAGGCTCACAGCCCCAGCATTTT

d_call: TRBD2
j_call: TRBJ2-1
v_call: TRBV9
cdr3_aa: CASSVVVGGAPFSYNEQFF
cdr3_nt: TGTGCCAGCAGCGTAGTGGTCGGGGGGGCGCCATTCTCCTACAATGAGCAGTTCTTC

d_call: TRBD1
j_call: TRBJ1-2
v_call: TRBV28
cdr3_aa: CASRIGTDYGYTF
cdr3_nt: TGTGCCAGCAGGATCGGGACAGACTATGGCTACACCTTC

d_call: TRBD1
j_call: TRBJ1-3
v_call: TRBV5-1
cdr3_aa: CASSQLQGAVSGNTIYF
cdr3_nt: TGCGCCAGCAGCCAATTACAGGGGGCCGTCTCTGGAAACACCATATATTTT

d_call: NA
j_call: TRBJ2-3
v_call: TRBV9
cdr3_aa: CASSVGYTDTQYF
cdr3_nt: TGTGCCAGCAGCGTAGGCTATACAGATACGCAGTATTTT

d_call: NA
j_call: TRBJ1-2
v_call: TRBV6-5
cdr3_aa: CASSPQGYGYTF
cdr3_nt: TGTGCCAGCAGTCCCCAGGGTTACGGCTACACCTTC

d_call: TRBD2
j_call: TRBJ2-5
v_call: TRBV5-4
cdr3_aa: CASSSGGQETQYF
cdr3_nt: TGTGCCAGCAGCTCGGGGGGGCAAGAGACCCAGTACTTC

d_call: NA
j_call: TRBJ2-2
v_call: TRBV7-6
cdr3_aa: CASSLAGRTGELFF
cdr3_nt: TGTGCCAGCAGCTTAGCGGGGAGAACCGGGGAGCTGTTTTTT

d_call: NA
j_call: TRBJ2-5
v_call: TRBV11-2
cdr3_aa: CASSKREDYSRQETQYF
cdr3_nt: TGTGCCAGCAGTAAACGAGAAGACTATTCTAGGCAAGAGACCCAGTACTTC

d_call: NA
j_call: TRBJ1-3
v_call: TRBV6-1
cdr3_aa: CASRYGLSGNTIYF
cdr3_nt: TGTGCCAGCAGATACGGACTCTCTGGAAACACCATATATTTT

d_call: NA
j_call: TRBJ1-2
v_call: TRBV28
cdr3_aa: CAGSAAGRAGGYTF
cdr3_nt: TGTGCCGGTTCGGCGGCGGGGCGAGCGGGTGGCTACACCTTC

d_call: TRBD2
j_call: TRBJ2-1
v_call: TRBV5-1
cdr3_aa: CASSLVYGGNNEQFF
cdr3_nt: TGCGCCAGCAGCTTGGTCTACGGGGGGAACAATGAGCAGTTCTTC

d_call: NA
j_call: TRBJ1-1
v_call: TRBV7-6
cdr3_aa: CASSPYRVDTEAFF
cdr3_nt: TGTGCCAGCAGCCCATACAGGGTGGACACTGAGGCTTTCTTT

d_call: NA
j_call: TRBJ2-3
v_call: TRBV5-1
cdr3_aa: CASSLRRSTDTQYF
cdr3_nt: TGCGCCAGCAGCTTGCGCAGAAGCACAGATACGCAGTATTTT

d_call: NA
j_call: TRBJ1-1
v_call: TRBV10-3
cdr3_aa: CAISESSRGFEAFF
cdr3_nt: TGTGCCATCAGTGAGTCAAGTAGGGGGTTCGAAGCTTTCTTT

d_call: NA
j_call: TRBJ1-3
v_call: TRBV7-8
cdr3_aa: CASSVGGSGNTIYF
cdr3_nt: TGTGCCAGCAGCGTGGGGGGATCAGGAAACACCATATATTTT

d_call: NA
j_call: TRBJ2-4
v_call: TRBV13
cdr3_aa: CASSLAAVAKNIQYF
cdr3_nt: TGTGCCAGCAGCTTAGCGGCGGTAGCCAAAAACATTCAGTACTTC

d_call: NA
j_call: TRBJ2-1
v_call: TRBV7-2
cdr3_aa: CASRIQNEQFF
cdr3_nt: TGTGCCAGCAGGATTCAGAATGAGCAGTTCTTC

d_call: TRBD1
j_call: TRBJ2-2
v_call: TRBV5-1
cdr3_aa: CASRARDSTGELFF
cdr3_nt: TGCGCCAGCAGGGCCCGGGACAGCACCGGGGAGCTGTTTTTT

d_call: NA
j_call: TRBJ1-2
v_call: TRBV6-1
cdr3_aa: CASSEDEGWGYGYTF
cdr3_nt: TGTGCCAGCAGTGAAGACGAGGGTTGGGGCTATGGCTACACCTTC

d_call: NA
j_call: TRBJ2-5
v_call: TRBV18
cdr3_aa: CASSPLGGKETQYF
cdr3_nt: TGTGCCAGCTCACCCCTTGGGGGGAAAGAGACCCAGTACTTC